The sequence of this T cell receptor (beta chain) was determined in a study of shared clonotypes between healthy human individuals. As for the study in general: Two female and a few male donors aged 18 to 49 were enrolled. Per-donor plates numbered three CD4 naive, three CD4 memory, two CD8 naive and one CD8 memory.

Some clones are missing from TCRdb's copy, which holds only in-frame ones; the method was immunoSEQ multiplex PCR. The sample yields some 650,000 clones, roughly 97% seen once. CDR1 is LNHDA and CDR2 is SQIVND in the germline V gene (reference sequence). This CDR3 comprises 16 residues. V lost 0 bases to trimming and J lost 4 bases; unmatched junction nucleotides: 5. V is TRBV19 and J is TRBJ2-2, with 7 bases identical to TRBD2. Source material: naive CD4+ T cells sorted from blood. Indicated subset: CD45RA+ positively selected. This sequence originates from a woman aged 30 to 39 in good health. This CDR3 is CASSIEVGRSTGELFF. The CDR3 DNA follows: TGTGCCAGTAGTATAGAAGTCGGGAGGTCCACCGGGGAGCTGTTTTTT.